This TCR beta chain was profiled in a study of cytomegalovirus exposure and HLA in healthy donors. The PCR employed 60 Vbeta primers together with 13 Jbeta primers. Produced via immunoSEQ multiplex PCR; TCRdb's table is partial and in-frame only. The table lists around 200,000 clones, 75% to 90% of them singletons. V lost 4 bases to trimming and J lost 0 bases, with 12 bases between them. The CDR3 spans 16 residues. Germline lookup yields CDR1 LGHNT and CDR2 FRNRAP. This clone was recorded once. The TCR was taken from a boy aged 5-17 years in good health and CMV-seronegative. The sequencing input was PBMCs. The chain links TRBV12-5 to TRBJ2-2; tentatively, D is TRBD1 (6 bases). The CDR3 here is CASGWPGHPNTGELFF. The CDR3 DNA sequence: TGTGCTAGTGGTTGGCCGGGACACCCGAACACCGGGGAGCTGTTTTTT.